The 15 T cell receptor beta chains below come from one sample, sequenced in a study of monozygotic twins with inflammatory bowel disease. TCRdb re-called the 5' RACE reads and shows each CDR3 protein once, DNA omitted. The sample totals under 350,000 distinct CDR3 sequences. Sequencing input: blood. Receptors originate from a human donor with ulcerative colitis or Crohn's disease, or a healthy co-twin of an affected twin (not recorded which).

This chain links TRBV18 with TRBJ1-6. The V gene's germline CDR1 is KGHSH and CDR2 LQKENI. CDR3 size: 14 residues. CDR3 sequence reads: CASSPLSSYSPLHF.

The chain is built from TRBV5-1 and TRBJ2-7; the D gene TCRdb calls, TRBD1, cannot be checked with no DNA. The CDR3 extends over 13 amino acids. Germline V gene data show CDR1 as SGHRS and CDR2 as YFSETQ. The CDR3 loop is CASRQGTTYEQYF.

This clonotype counts as medium-sized by frequency. This sequence joins TRBV11-2 and TRBJ2-7; the D call of TRBD1 rests on TCRdb alone, since no DNA is present to check it. CDR1 and CDR2 (germline): SGHAT, FQNNGV. CDR3 length: 15 residues. CDR3: CASSKTEDRGREQYF.

This chain uses TRBV7-6 with TRBJ2-7. CDR1 and CDR2 from the germline V gene are SGHVS and FNYEAQ. This CDR3 is 12 amino acids long. This CDR3 reads CASSVGSYEQYF.

The genes are TRBV5-1 and TRBJ2-3; the TCRdb D gene call, TRBD1, has no DNA to confirm it. CDR3 size: 15 residues. CDR1 is SGHRS and CDR2 is YFSETQ in the germline V gene. The CDR3 is CASSSGTGVADTQYF.

The chain employs TRBV6-1 and TRBJ2-7; TCRdb reports TRBD2, a call that lacks DNA to check it against. This CDR3 has 17 residues. Germline V lookup: CDR1 MNHNS, CDR2 SASEGT. CDR3 loop: CASSGTSGRFIWYEQYF.

The chain carries TRBV7-2 and TRBJ2-4; TCRdb's D call, TRBD2, is unchecked because there is no DNA. The CDR3 sequence is 16 residues long. Germline V gives CDR1 SGHTA, CDR2 FQGNSA. CDR3 sequence: CASSLGASGGWDIQYF.

V and J are TRBV29-1 and TRBJ2-1. Germline CDR1 SQVTM, CDR2 ANQGSEA. This CDR3 is built from 14 residues. This CDR3 reads CSVESWGSYNEQFF.

This sequence joins TRBV6-2 or TRBV6-3 and TRBJ2-1; the TCRdb call, TRBD2, lacks DNA for checking. CDR1 is MNHEY, CDR2 SVGEGT, per germline. The length of the CDR3 is 16 residues. The CDR3 loop reads CASSYVGTRTGNEQFF.

The chain recombines TRBV10-3 with TRBJ1-5. CDR3 length: 15 residues. CDR1 is ENHRY, CDR2 SYGVKD, per germline. The CDR3 is CAISESGRSNQPQHF.

The chain carries TRBV27 and TRBJ2-2; TCRdb selects TRBD2, and the lack of DNA leaves this call unchecked. The germline gives CDR1 MNHEY, CDR2 SMNVEV (reference sequence). CDR3 size: 15 residues. The CDR3 region is CASSFLAHNTGELFF.

The V gene is TRBV28, the J gene TRBJ2-7; the D call from TCRdb, TRBD1, cannot be confirmed without DNA. There are 16 residues in the CDR3. Germline V gene lookup returns CDR1 MDHEN and CDR2 SYDVKM. Here the CDR3 reads CASTQGVGVLVYEQYF. The entire variable domain, with the rest obtained from reference TRBV28 and TRBJ2-7, is as follows: DVKVTQSSRYLVKRTGEKVFLECVQDMDHENMFWYRQDPGLGLRLIYFSYDVKMKEKGDIPEGYSVSREKKERFSLILESASTNQTSMYLCASTQGVGVLVYEQYFGPGTRLTVT.

The gene calls are TRBV3-1 and TRBJ2-3. The germline V gene encodes CDR1 LGHDT and CDR2 YNNKEL (reference sequence). The CDR3 consists of 12 residues. The CDR3 loop is CASSRSPDTQYF.

The chain employs TRBV9 and TRBJ1-6; TCRdb's D gene call, TRBD1, goes unchecked for lack of DNA. The CDR3 is 14 amino acids. Germline-derived CDR1 and CDR2 are SGDLS and YYNGEE. CDR3: CATSEGHGASPLHF.

V is TRBV18 and J is TRBJ2-4. Germline CDR1 is KGHSH and CDR2 is LQKENI. The CDR3 spans 14 residues. This CDR3 is CASSRPGLKNIQYF.